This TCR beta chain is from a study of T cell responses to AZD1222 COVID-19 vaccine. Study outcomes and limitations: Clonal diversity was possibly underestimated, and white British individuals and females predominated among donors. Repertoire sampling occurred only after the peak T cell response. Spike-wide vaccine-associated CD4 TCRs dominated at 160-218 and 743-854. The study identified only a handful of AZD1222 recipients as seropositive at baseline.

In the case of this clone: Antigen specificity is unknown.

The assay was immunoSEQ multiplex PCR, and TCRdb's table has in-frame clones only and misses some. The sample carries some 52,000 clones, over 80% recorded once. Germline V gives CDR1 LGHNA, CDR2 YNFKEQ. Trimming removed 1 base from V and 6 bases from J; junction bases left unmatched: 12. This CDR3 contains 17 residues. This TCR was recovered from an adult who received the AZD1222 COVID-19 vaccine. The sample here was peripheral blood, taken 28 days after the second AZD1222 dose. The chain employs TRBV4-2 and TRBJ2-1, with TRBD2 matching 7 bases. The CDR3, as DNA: TGTGCCAGCAGCCAAGTGGGGGGGGACTGGTCGGGCAATGAGCAGTTCTTC. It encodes CASSQVGGDWSGNEQFF.